Listed below are T cell receptor beta chains from one sample, sequenced in a study of cytomegalovirus exposure and HLA in healthy donors. Produced via immunoSEQ multiplex PCR; TCRdb's table is partial and in-frame only. This table has about 140,000 clones, roughly two thirds appearing once. The sequencing sample was made of PBMCs. These receptors all stem from a male donor in good health and CMV-seronegative. Both conserved end residues are part of each CDR3. Fields, in order: V gene, D gene, J gene, CDR3 protein. A D gene is named only where the DNA matches it firmly.

>TRBV14|-|TRBJ1-2
CASSHGAGDGYTF
>TRBV27|TRBD1|TRBJ2-7
CASSFGTGGIYEQYF
>TRBV7-2|TRBD1|TRBJ1-5
CASSLGTGGEISNQPQHF
>TRBV7-8|-|TRBJ2-1
CAWARDNEQFF
>TRBV4-1|TRBD1|TRBJ1-4
CASSQKEGQGREKLFF
>TRBV19|TRBD1|TRBJ1-5
CASSPDRGIWVYSNQPQHF
>TRBV6-4|TRBD1|TRBJ2-5
CASSDTRQGKTQYF
>TRBV4-3|TRBD1|TRBJ1-3
CASSNRGSSGNTIYF
>TRBV5-6|-|TRBJ1-2
CASSLRGLERVGYTF
>TRBV2|TRBD1|TRBJ2-2
CASTRQGRAGELFF
>TRBV5-4|-|TRBJ1-2
CASSLELWGGLDYTF
>TRBV2|-|TRBJ1-6
CASSPSLHF
>TRBV6-1|-|TRBJ1-3
CASSDRGRQAGNTIYF
>TRBV9|-|TRBJ1-1
CASSVDGAETEAFF
>TRBV30|-|TRBJ1-1
CALLPGHLNTEAFF
>TRBV28|TRBD2|TRBJ2-1
CASSKAGGKNEQFF
>TRBV6-5|-|TRBJ2-6
CASSYSRYSGANVLTF
>TRBV15|TRBD1|TRBJ1-6
CATSSGTGGSPLHF
>TRBV6-4|-|TRBJ2-7
CASSESGHDYEQYF
>TRBV6-5|TRBD1|TRBJ2-2
CASSWTGALNTGELFF
>TRBV7-2|-|TRBJ1-5
CASSLDAGNQPQHF
>TRBV27|-|TRBJ2-3
CASSLSRGATDTQYF
>TRBV5-1|TRBD2|TRBJ2-2
CASRSTGTRLGGELFF
>TRBV6-5|TRBD1|TRBJ1-2
CASSVQGDNYGYTF
>TRBV19|TRBD1|TRBJ1-5
CASSLGGHQPQHF
>TRBV5-4|-|TRBJ2-1
CASIPTAGLINNEQFF
>TRBV27|-|TRBJ2-6
CASSQFLTPGRPLSGANVLTF
>TRBV12-5|TRBD1|TRBJ2-7
CASGLGGQGALYEQYF
>TRBV11-3|-|TRBJ1-1
CASSLRPGVRAFF
>TRBV10-2|TRBD2|TRBJ2-1
CASRLAGGPYEQFF
>TRBV5-4|TRBD2|TRBJ2-2
CASSEAGTSGVWGELFF
>TRBV10-2|-|TRBJ1-1
CASSESGASTEAFF
>TRBV28|TRBD1|TRBJ1-2
CASSTEQGVDYGYTF
>TRBV5-1|TRBD1|TRBJ1-1
CASSQGDRGDTEAFF
>TRBV5-1|-|TRBJ1-1
CASSLGTGTNTEAFF
>TRBV27|TRBD2|TRBJ2-5
CASSSGTSGGRETQYF
>TRBV18|-|TRBJ1-5
CASSPDRGRGNQPQHF
>TRBV5-6|TRBD1|TRBJ1-5
CASSVGTGGIQPQHF
>TRBV5-1|-|-
CASSPGGGPAYEQYF